The present T cell receptor beta chain was sequenced within a study of shared clonotypes between healthy human individuals. On the study more broadly: There were three CD4 naive, three CD4 memory, two CD8 naive and one CD8 memory plates per donor.

Data came from immunoSEQ multiplex PCR; TCRdb stores just in-frame clones and leaves some out. The profile shows about 710,000 clones, approximately 73% of them singletons. Germline values: CDR1 SEHNR, CDR2 FQNEAQ (reference sequence). The CDR3 sequence is 16 residues long. V shed 2 bases and J 3 bases; nucleotides not matched to a gene: 6. The source material was memory CD4+ T cells sorted from blood. The sample's subset: CD45RA-negative fraction. The sequence came from a woman aged 25 to 39 in good health. The rearrangement joins TRBV7-9 to TRBJ2-2, with TRBD2 identical over 7 bases. In nucleotides, the CDR3 is TGTGCCAGCAGCTTAAGTGCCGGACTAGACACCGGGGAGCTGTTTTTT. It encodes CASSLSAGLDTGELFF. Full variable domain (rest looked up from reference TRBV7-9 and TRBJ2-2): DTGVSQNPRHKITKRGQNVTFRCDPISEHNRLYWYRQTLGQGPEFLTYFQNEAQLEKSRLLSDRFSAERPKGSFSTLEIQRTEQGDSAMYLCASSLSAGLDTGELFFGEGSRLTVL.